The 27 T cell receptor beta chains given below trace back to one sample, sequenced in a study of post-analysis software for immune sequencing data. Tagging with unique molecular identifiers was a feature of the TCR beta cDNA libraries. MiXCR, run by TCRdb on the PCR reads, gives a single entry per CDR3 protein. The table lists 750,000 to 950,000 distinct CDR3 sequences, around 50% of them singletons. Their recognized antigens are unknown. The study's findings and limits: The five TRBV segments detected at higher frequency in patients than in controls included TRBV5-6, TRBV5-1 and TRBV20-1.

The source material was blood. The receptors were gathered from a girl aged 5-17 years with multiple sclerosis.

This chain links TRBV24-1 with TRBJ2-3; D gene unclear. The V end was cut by 1 base, the J end by 3 bases, with 4 bases between. The CDR3 length is 13 residues. Germline values: CDR1 KGHDR, CDR2 SFDVKD. CDR3 sequence reads: CATSDFGTDTQYF. CDR3 DNA: TGTGCCACCAGTGATTTCGGGACAGATACGCAGTATTTT.

This clonotype was seen a handful of times. The V gene is TRBV5-1, the J gene TRBJ2-5; tentative D call: TRBD2 (7 bases). The CDR3 sequence is 15 residues long. Germline CDR1 and CDR2: SGHRS and YFSETQ. With 4 bases removed from V and 4 bases from J, the gap between germline ends came to 17 bases. The CDR3 spells CASSLLRGGGETQYF. The CDR3 DNA reads TGCGCCAGCAGCCTGCTGAGGGGAGGGGGAGAGACCCAGTACTTC.

This clonotype has a handful of counts. The chain couples TRBV7-9 to TRBJ2-3, with D unresolved. V gave up 7 bases and J gave up 8 bases, with 13 bases separating them. The germline V gene encodes CDR1 SEHNR and CDR2 FQNEAQ (reference sequence). The CDR3 is 12 residues long. The CDR3 is CASTDPKGTQYF. Written as DNA, the CDR3 is TGTGCCAGCACGGACCCCAAGGGTACGCAGTATTTT. Complete variable domain (other parts from reference TRBV7-9 and TRBJ2-3): DTGVSQNPRHKITKRGQNVTFRCDPISEHNRLYWYRQTLGQGPEFLTYFQNEAQLEKSRLLSDRFSAERPKGSFSTLEIQRTEQGDSAMYLCASTDPKGTQYFGPGTRLTVL.

The chain couples TRBV5-6 to TRBJ2-4, with a possible D match to TRBD1 (6 bases). V lost 3 bases, J lost 7 bases, and 17 bases lay in between. The CDR3 is 15 residues long. In germline, CDR1 is SGHDT, CDR2 YYEEEE. CDR3 in DNA: TGTGCCAGCAGCTCCCAGAGGGGGACAAAGAACATTCAGTACTTC. Protein: CASSSQRGTKNIQYF.

This clonotype was seen a handful of times. V usage is TRBV29-1 and J usage is TRBJ2-7; 9 bases line up with TRBD1. Germline values: CDR1 SQVTM, CDR2 ANQGSEA. Trimming took 6 bases from V and 2 from J; bases not matched to a gene: 11. This CDR3 is built from 15 residues. The CDR3 spells CSVAIPGQGAYEQYF. In nucleotides, the CDR3 is TGCAGCGTCGCCATTCCGGGACAGGGAGCCTACGAGCAGTACTTC.

This clonotype turned up a few times. The CDR3 sequence: CASSAPRAGTGIPEAFF. The DNA for the CDR3 is TGTGCCAGCAGCGCACCAAGGGCCGGGACAGGAATTCCTGAAGCTTTCTTT. The chain has TRBV13 and TRBJ1-1, with 8 bases aligning to TRBD1. This CDR3 contains 17 residues. V dropped 5 bases and J dropped 6; count of bases not matched to a gene: 17. CDR1 is PRHDT, CDR2 FYEKMQ, per germline (reference sequence).

The chain combines TRBV5-6 with TRBJ2-5; 9 bases line up with TRBD2. Germline CDR1 is SGHDT and CDR2 is YYEEEE. The CDR3 runs to 16 residues. Losses at the gene ends were 2 bases for V and 11 bases for J; bases not matched to a gene: 16. CDR3 DNA sequence: TGTGCCAGCAGCTTCTCAGCGGGAGGCCTTCGTAGGGAGCAGTACTTC. This gives the protein CASSFSAGGLRREQYF.

This clonotype showed up just a few times. This chain joins TRBV18 and TRBJ2-7, with D perhaps TRBD2 (6 bases). Germline loops: CDR1 KGHSH, CDR2 LQKENI. Between the trimmed V and J ends, which lost 3 bases and 4 bases, there was a span of 16 bases. This CDR3 contains 15 residues. The CDR3 region has the DNA TGTGCCAGCTCACCGACTAGGGCAGGATCGTACGAGCAGTACTTC. As protein: CASSPTRAGSYEQYF.

The chain couples TRBV5-1 to TRBJ2-7; TRBD2 is a possible D gene (5 bases). There are 16 residues in the CDR3. V was cut by 0 bases and J by 5 bases, with 18 bases left in between. CDR1 SGHRS and CDR2 YFSETQ come from the germline V gene. CDR3: CASSLGAGLTPHEQYF. In nucleotides, the CDR3 is TGCGCCAGCAGCTTGGGGGCGGGCCTTACGCCACACGAGCAGTACTTC.

The chain couples TRBV7-6 to TRBJ1-5; D remains ambiguous. V dropped 1 base and J dropped 0 bases, with 13 bases sitting between them. Per the germline V gene, CDR1 is SGHVS and CDR2 is FNYEAQ. CDR3 length: 17 residues. This CDR3 is CASSLGAVTYSNQPQHF. CDR3 DNA: TGTGCCAGCAGCTTAGGGGCAGTTACTTATAGCAATCAGCCCCAGCATTTT.

This clonotype has just one count. The J gene is TRBJ2-3, the V gene TRBV7-9, with 8 bases identical to TRBD1. The CDR3 length is 19 residues. The germline V gene has CDR1 SEHNR and CDR2 FQNEAQ (reference sequence). J lost 0 bases, V lost 0 bases, and 11 bases had no gene match. The CDR3, as DNA: TGTGCCAGCAGCTTAGCCGTTGGGACAGGCCGATACAGCACAGATACGCAGTATTTT. This sequence encodes CASSLAVGTGRYSTDTQYF. Filled out from reference TRBV7-9 and TRBJ2-3, the complete variable domain reads DTGVSQNPRHKITKRGQNVTFRCDPISEHNRLYWYRQTLGQGPEFLTYFQNEAQLEKSRLLSDRFSAERPKGSFSTLEIQRTEQGDSAMYLCASSLAVGTGRYSTDTQYFGPGTRLTVL.

This clonotype has a single count. The rearrangement uses TRBV5-1 and TRBJ2-5, with 9 bases that match TRBD2. Trimming took 3 bases from V and 5 from J; bases not matched to a gene: 5. The CDR3 has 14 amino acids. Germline V gene data show CDR1 as SGHRS and CDR2 as YFSETQ. The DNA for the CDR3 is TGCGCCAGCAGCTGGCGGGAGGGGGCCGAGACCCAGTACTTC. The encoded protein is CASSWREGAETQYF.

This chain uses TRBV19 with TRBJ2-7, with TRBD1 as a possible D gene (5 bases). The CDR3 covers 14 residues. Trimming took off 2 bases at V and 2 bases at J, with 10 bases between the two ends. Germline V lookup: CDR1 LNHDA, CDR2 SQIVND (reference sequence). CDR3 DNA sequence: TGTGCCAGTAGTATAACAGGAAATGCCTACGAGCAGTACTTC. Protein: CASSITGNAYEQYF. Drawing the rest from reference TRBV19 and TRBJ2-7, the complete variable domain is DGGITQSPKYLFRKEGQNVTLSCEQNLNHDAMYWYRQDPGQGLRLIYYSQIVNDFQKGDIAEGYSVSREKKESFPLTVTSAQKNPTAFYLCASSITGNAYEQYFGPGTRLTVT.

The chain has TRBV6-1 and TRBJ2-3; TRBD2 matches 13 bases. The CDR3 is 18 residues long. Germline values: CDR1 MNHNS, CDR2 SASEGT. The ends lost 6 bases at V and 5 bases at J; junction bases unmatched: 14. The CDR3 sequence is CASSPGTSGKGVLDTQYF. The CDR3 nucleotides read TGTGCCAGCAGCCCCGGGACTAGCGGGAAGGGGGTTTTAGATACGCAGTATTTT.

For this clonotype: An end of the junction differs from the germline gene, which may be a read error. This sequence joins TRBV12-3 or TRBV12-4 and TRBJ2-3, with a tentative D call TRBD2 (5 bases). There are 15 residues in the CDR3. CDR3 nucleotide sequence: TGTACCAGCAGCCCTACTAGTATTGGGTCAGATACGCAGTATTTT. It codes for CTSSPTSIGSDTQYF.

The gene calls are TRBV7-9 and TRBJ2-5; 10 bases match TRBD1. V shed 5 bases, J shed 5 bases, and the junction held 14 bases outside the gene matches. The CDR3 totals 17 residues. The V gene's germline CDR1 is SEHNR and CDR2 FQNEAQ (reference sequence). CDR3 DNA: TGTGCCAGCAGCCCCCCCTTCGGGACAGGGGCTCCTGAGACCCAGTACTTC. It specifies CASSPPFGTGAPETQYF.

This chain uses TRBV29-1 with TRBJ2-3; D unclear. Per the germline V gene, CDR1 is SQVTM and CDR2 is ANQGSEA. Trimming took off 3 bases at V and 0 bases at J, with 4 bases between the two ends. CDR3 length equals 12 residues. CDR3: CSVDFSTDTQYF. The CDR3 DNA reads as TGCAGCGTTGACTTCAGCACAGATACGCAGTATTTT.

This clonotype was recorded a few times. The chain is built from TRBV5-1 and TRBJ2-1; TRBD2 matches 8 bases. CDR3 length: 16 residues. Germline values: CDR1 SGHRS, CDR2 YFSETQ. V dropped 0 bases and J dropped 9; count of bases not matched to a gene: 11. The CDR3 nucleotides are TGCGCCAGCAGCTTGGGCTCATTAGCGGGATTAGGTGAGCAGTTCTTC. Its translation: CASSLGSLAGLGEQFF.

The genes are TRBV12-3 or TRBV12-4 and TRBJ1-2, with no clear D. CDR3 length equals 13 residues. Trimming pared 5 bases from V and 5 bases from J, leaving 12 bases between. The CDR3 is CASSLPPEYGYTF. The CDR3 DNA is TGTGCCAGCAGTCTCCCCCCCGAATATGGCTACACCTTC.

This chain joins TRBV20-1 and TRBJ2-5; 13 bases map to TRBD2. Near its end, the DNA agrees better with TRBJ2-7, so the J call may be wrong. The CDR3 consists of 18 residues. Germline CDR1 DFQATT, CDR2 SNEGSKA (reference sequence). The CDR3 nucleotides are TGCAGTGCTAGAGATAAAGGGACTAGCGGGGCGTACTCCTACGAGCAGTACTTC. This gives the protein CSARDKGTSGAYSYEQYF.

This clonotype appeared a single time. The rearrangement joins TRBV15 to TRBJ2-4; 8 positions match TRBD1. The CDR3 spans 15 residues. Germline V gene lookup returns CDR1 LNHNV and CDR2 YYDKDF (reference sequence). V lost 1 base to trimming and J lost 7 bases; unmatched junction nucleotides: 6. Here the CDR3 reads CATSRGQGADNIQYF. Here the CDR3 DNA reads TGTGCCACCAGCAGAGGGCAGGGGGCTGATAACATTCAGTACTTC.

This clonotype was counted once. CDR3 sequence reads: CASSYNAGGHNEQFF. DNA for the CDR3: TGTGCCAGCAGTTATAACGCGGGAGGGCATAATGAGCAGTTCTTC. The J gene is TRBJ2-1, the V gene TRBV6-5, with TRBD2 identical over 9 bases. Germline trimming cut 3 bases from V and 7 bases from J; bases unmatched to any gene: 7. Germline V gives CDR1 MNHEY, CDR2 SVGAGI. CDR3 length equals 15 residues.

V usage is TRBV29-1 and J usage is TRBJ2-1, with D possibly called TRBD1 or TRBD2 (5 bases each). Matching the DNA end better, TRBJ2-7 makes the J call doubtful. CDR1 is SQVTM and CDR2 is ANQGSEA in the germline V gene. The CDR3 spans 15 residues. The CDR3 nucleotides are TGCAGCGTTGGGGGGACGTGGAGCTCCTACAATGAGCAGTACTTC. This sequence encodes CSVGGTWSSYNEQYF.

The chain employs TRBV20-1 and TRBJ2-5; D possibly corresponds to TRBD2 (6 bases). V dropped 6 bases and J dropped 2 bases, with 25 bases sitting between them. CDR1 and CDR2 from the germline V gene are DFQATT and SNEGSKA (reference sequence). The CDR3 sequence is 17 residues long. This chain's CDR3 is CSAWRREGPRSQETQYF. The DNA of the CDR3 is TGCAGTGCCTGGAGGCGGGAAGGGCCCAGGAGTCAAGAGACCCAGTACTTC.

The sample holds a few counts of this clonotype. The chain combines TRBV12-3 or TRBV12-4 with TRBJ2-7, with D maybe TRBD2 (6 bases). V was clipped by 3 bases and J by 6 bases, with 15 bases between them. This CDR3 has 14 residues. The CDR3 DNA follows: TGTGCCAGCAGTTTGCGACTAAAGGGAGGCGAGCAGTACTTC. Protein product: CASSLRLKGGEQYF.

The rearrangement joins TRBV29-1 to TRBJ2-7; D could derive from TRBD1 or TRBD2 (5 bases each). Germline CDR1 is SQVTM and CDR2 is ANQGSEA. The CDR3 length is 16 residues. V lost 0 bases and J lost 3, with 18 bases in between. The CDR3 DNA reads as TGCAGCGTTGAAGACGGGGCAGCTGGCCTAGGCTACGAGCAGTACTTC. Its translation is CSVEDGAAGLGYEQYF.

The rearrangement uses TRBV5-1 and TRBJ1-1, with TRBD1 as a possible D gene (5 bases). This CDR3 spans 15 amino acids. V lost 0 bases and J lost 3, with 12 bases in between. CDR1 and CDR2 (germline): SGHRS, YFSETQ. The CDR3 nucleotides read TGCGCCAGCAGCTTGGAGGTAGGGGCCCACACTGAAGCTTTCTTT. The encoded protein is CASSLEVGAHTEAFF.